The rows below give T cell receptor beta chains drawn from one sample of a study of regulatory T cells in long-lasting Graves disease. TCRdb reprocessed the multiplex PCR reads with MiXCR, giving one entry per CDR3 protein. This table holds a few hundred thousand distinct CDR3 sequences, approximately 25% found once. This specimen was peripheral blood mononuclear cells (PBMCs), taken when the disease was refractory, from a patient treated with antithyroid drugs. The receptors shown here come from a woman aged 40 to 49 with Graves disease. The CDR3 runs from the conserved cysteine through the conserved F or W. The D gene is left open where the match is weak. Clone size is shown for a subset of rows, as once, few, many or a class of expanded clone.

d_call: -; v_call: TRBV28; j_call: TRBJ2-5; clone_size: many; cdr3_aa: CASGDSFKETQYF; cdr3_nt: TGTGCCAGCGGAGACAGCTTCAAAGAGACCCAGTACTTC
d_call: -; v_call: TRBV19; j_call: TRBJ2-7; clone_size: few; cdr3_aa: CASSRQISTYEQYF; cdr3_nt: TGTGCCAGTAGCCGACAGATCTCGACCTACGAGCAGTACTTC
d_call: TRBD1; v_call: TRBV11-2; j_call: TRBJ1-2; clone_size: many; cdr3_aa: CASSSNPDRGGYTF; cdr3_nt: TGTGCCAGCAGCTCTAACCCGGACAGGGGAGGCTACACCTTC
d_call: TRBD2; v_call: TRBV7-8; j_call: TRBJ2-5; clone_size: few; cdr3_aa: CASSLGPPGLAGQETQYF; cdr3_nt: TGTGCCAGCAGCTTAGGTCCGCCGGGACTAGCGGGACAAGAGACCCAGTACTTC
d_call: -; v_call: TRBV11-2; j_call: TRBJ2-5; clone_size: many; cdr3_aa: CASSLSGSGFSQETQYF; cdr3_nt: TGTGCCAGCAGCTTGTCCGGATCGGGATTCTCACAAGAGACCCAGTACTTC
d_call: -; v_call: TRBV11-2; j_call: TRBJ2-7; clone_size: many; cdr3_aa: CASSFEGVKQYF; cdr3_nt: TGTGCCAGCAGCTTCGAAGGTGTGAAGCAGTACTTC
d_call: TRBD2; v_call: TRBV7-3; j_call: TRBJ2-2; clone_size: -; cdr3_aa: CASSPASGPTGELFF; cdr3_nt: TGTGCCAGCAGCCCCGCTAGCGGTCCCACCGGGGAGCTGTTTTTT
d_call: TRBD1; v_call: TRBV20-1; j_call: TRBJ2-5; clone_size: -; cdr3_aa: CSARTGDQETQYF; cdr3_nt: TGCAGTGCTAGGACAGGGGACCAAGAGACCCAGTACTTC
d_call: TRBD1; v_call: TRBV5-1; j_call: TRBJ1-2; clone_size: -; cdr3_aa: CASSLNTAGGGYTF; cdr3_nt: TGCGCCAGCAGCTTGAATACGGCAGGGGGTGGCTACACCTTC
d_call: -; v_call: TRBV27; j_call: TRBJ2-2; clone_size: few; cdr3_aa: CASSLSPGLNTGELFF; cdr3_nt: TGTGCCAGCAGTTTAAGTCCAGGTTTGAACACCGGGGAGCTGTTTTTT
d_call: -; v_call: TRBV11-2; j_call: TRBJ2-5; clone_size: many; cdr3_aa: CASKRGRGSWQETQYF; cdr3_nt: TGTGCCAGCAAGCGAGGAAGGGGATCGTGGCAAGAGACCCAGTACTTC
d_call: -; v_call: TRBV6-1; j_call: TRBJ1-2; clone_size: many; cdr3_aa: CASSEKEWDRGYTF; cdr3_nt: TGTGCCAGCAGTGAAAAGGAGTGGGACCGTGGCTACACCTTC
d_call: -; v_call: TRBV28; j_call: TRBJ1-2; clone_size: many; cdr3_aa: CASTLVQGGVFYGYTF; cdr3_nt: TGTGCCAGCACCTTGGTCCAGGGAGGGGTGTTCTATGGCTACACCTTC
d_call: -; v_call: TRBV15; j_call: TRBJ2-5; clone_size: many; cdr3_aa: CATSRDRGVLGGTQYF; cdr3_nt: TGTGCCACCAGCAGAGATAGGGGAGTACTGGGGGGGACCCAGTACTTC
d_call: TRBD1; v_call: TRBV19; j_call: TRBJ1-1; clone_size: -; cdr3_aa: CASSIRTGAGAEAFF; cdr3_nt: TGTGCCAGTAGTATCCGAACAGGGGCAGGGGCTGAAGCTTTCTTT
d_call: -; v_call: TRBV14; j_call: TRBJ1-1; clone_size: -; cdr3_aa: CASSQVRGSEAFF; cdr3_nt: TGTGCCAGCAGCCAAGTCCGGGGCTCTGAAGCTTTCTTT
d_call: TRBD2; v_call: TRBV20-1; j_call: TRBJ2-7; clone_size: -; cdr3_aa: CSARGTSRSYEQYF; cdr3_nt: TGCAGTGCCCGGGGGACTAGTAGGTCCTACGAGCAGTACTTC
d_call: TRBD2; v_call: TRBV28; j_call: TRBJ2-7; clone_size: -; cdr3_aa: CASSFSGLAGVQPYEQYF; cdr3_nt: TGTGCCAGCAGTTTCTCGGGACTAGCGGGAGTTCAACCCTACGAGCAGTACTTC
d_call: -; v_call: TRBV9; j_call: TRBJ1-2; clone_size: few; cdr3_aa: CASSVDMTPNYGYTF; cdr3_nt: TGTGCCAGCAGCGTAGATATGACCCCTAACTATGGCTACACCTTC
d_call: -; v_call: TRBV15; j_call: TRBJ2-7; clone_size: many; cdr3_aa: CATSRPGEQGLHSYEQYF; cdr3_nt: TGTGCCACCAGCCGCCCTGGGGAACAGGGCCTCCACTCCTACGAGCAGTACTTC
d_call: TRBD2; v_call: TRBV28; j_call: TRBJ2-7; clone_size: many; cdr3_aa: CASSNQRESAEQYF; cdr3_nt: TGTGCCAGCAGTAACCAGCGGGAGTCGGCCGAGCAGTACTTC
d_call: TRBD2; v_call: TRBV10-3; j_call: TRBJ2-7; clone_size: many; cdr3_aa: CAISDEASGAYEQYF; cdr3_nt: TGTGCCATCAGTGATGAGGCTAGCGGAGCCTACGAGCAGTACTTC
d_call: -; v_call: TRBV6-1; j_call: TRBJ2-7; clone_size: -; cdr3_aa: CASRGSSYEQYF; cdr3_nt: TGTGCCAGCAGAGGTTCCTCCTACGAGCAGTACTTC
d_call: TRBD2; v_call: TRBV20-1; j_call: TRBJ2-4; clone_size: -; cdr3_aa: CSAIGLAGISGYIQYF; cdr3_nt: TGCAGTGCTATTGGGCTAGCGGGAATTTCTGGGTACATTCAGTACTTC
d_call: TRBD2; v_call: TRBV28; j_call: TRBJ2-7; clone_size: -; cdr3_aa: CASRPSGSRSYEQYF; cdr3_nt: TGTGCCAGCAGGCCTAGCGGGAGTAGGTCCTACGAGCAGTACTTC
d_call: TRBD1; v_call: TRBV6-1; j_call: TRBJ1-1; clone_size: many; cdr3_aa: CASNTGQGRTEAFF; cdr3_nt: TGTGCCAGCAACACAGGACAGGGACGCACTGAAGCTTTCTTT